A single sample gave rise to the 24 T cell receptor beta chains below, sequenced in a study of human T cells and chemical hapten exposure. As to time point: pre-sensitization, week 0. Treatment defined: therapeutic diphenylcyclopropenone sensitization with weekly scalp DPC. A single record per CDR3 protein comes from TCRdb applying MiXCR to the RACE reads. The sample lists approximately 400,000 distinct CDR3 sequences; 5% to 6.5% were seen once. The sequences come from whole blood, collected in connection with sensitization to the hapten diphenylcyclopropenone (DPC). Receptors originate from a woman aged 45-65 years with alopecia areata. Some clones in this sample may be carry-over from other donors' samples.

The rearrangement joins TRBV20-1 to TRBJ2-1, with D possibly being TRBD2 (5 bases). The germline V and J ends were trimmed by 6 bases and 0 bases, with 15 bases remaining between them. The CDR3 runs 15 residues. Germline loops: CDR1 DFQATT, CDR2 SNEGSKA (reference sequence). The CDR3 spells CSAQLGGSSYNEQFF. DNA of the CDR3: TGCAGTGCGCAGCTTGGAGGAAGCTCCTACAATGAGCAGTTCTTC.

The chain carries TRBV12-3 or TRBV12-4 and TRBJ1-4; no firm D call. Trimming cost V 5 bases and J 3 bases, with 10 bases left between them. The CDR3 extends over 14 amino acids. CDR3 loop: CASSPSGANEKLFF. CDR3 sequence (DNA): TGTGCCAGCAGTCCCTCCGGGGCTAATGAAAAACTGTTTTTT.

This clonotype came up a few times. The CDR3 sequence: CSGQGEGYEQYF. CDR3 DNA sequence: TGCAGTGGACAGGGGGAAGGCTACGAGCAGTACTTC. The V call is TRBV29-1, the J call TRBJ2-7; 10 nucleotides line up with TRBD1. This CDR3 spans 12 amino acids. Germline CDR1 SQVTM, CDR2 ANQGSEA.

In its sample, this clonotype was seen many times. This chain links TRBV7-2 with TRBJ2-6, with D uncertain. CDR3 length equals 14 residues. Trimming removed 8 bases from V and 4 bases from J, with 12 bases in between. Germline CDR1 reads SGHTA; CDR2 reads FQGNSA. CDR3: CASRQELGANVLTF. The CDR3 coding sequence is TGTGCCAGCCGGCAGGAGTTGGGGGCCAACGTCCTGACTTTC.

The V gene is TRBV6-2 or TRBV6-3, the J gene TRBJ1-2; 8 nucleotides line up with TRBD1. The CDR3 spans 15 residues. J was trimmed by 5 bases and V by 7 bases; bases with no gene match: 12. The V gene's germline CDR1 is MNHEY and CDR2 SVGEGT. The CDR3 bases are TGTGCCAGCAACACATTTGGGACAGGCGAGTATGGCTACACCTTC. Amino acid sequence: CASNTFGTGEYGYTF.

CDR3 DNA sequence: TGCGCCAGCAGCTTGGTTAACACCTACACAGATACGCAGTATTTT. It translates to CASSLVNTYTDTQYF. The chain has TRBV5-1 and TRBJ2-3; D is ambiguous. Germline loops: CDR1 SGHRS, CDR2 YFSETQ. The CDR3 runs to 15 residues. V was cut by 0 bases and J by 2 bases, with 10 bases left in between.

This clonotype was picked up many times. V and J are TRBV20-1 and TRBJ1-6; D is perhaps TRBD1 (6 bases). V shed 5 bases and J shed 0 bases, with 14 bases lying between them. This CDR3 spans 16 amino acids. Germline V lookup: CDR1 DFQATT, CDR2 SNEGSKA (reference sequence). The CDR3 spells CSALDRASSYNSPLHF. The CDR3 bases are TGCAGTGCTCTGGACAGAGCCAGCTCCTATAATTCACCCCTCCACTTT.

This clonotype was seen at least ten times. The chain joins TRBV12-3 or TRBV12-4 to TRBJ2-3; 9 bases are a match to TRBD1. This CDR3 is 16 amino acids long. V lost 6 bases to trimming and J lost 4 bases; unmatched junction nucleotides: 11. The CDR3 reads CASSPLGDREADTQYF. CDR3 coding DNA: TGTGCCAGCAGCCCTTTGGGGGACAGGGAGGCAGATACGCAGTATTTT.

This clonotype was detected many times. This chain joins TRBV7-2 and TRBJ1-1; D remains ambiguous. Trimming took 2 bases from V and 0 from J, leaving 16 bases between them. The CDR3 loop spans 17 amino acids. Germline V gene data show CDR1 as SGHTA and CDR2 as FQGNSA. Here the CDR3 reads CASSLRQGGGLNTEAFF. Here the CDR3 DNA reads TGTGCCAGCAGCTTAAGGCAAGGTGGAGGTCTGAACACTGAAGCTTTCTTT.

A few counts support this clonotype. The gene calls are TRBV6-5 and TRBJ2-1; 9 bases fit TRBD2. V was clipped by 2 bases and J by 8 bases; unmatched bases: 10. CDR3 size: 16 residues. CDR1 and CDR2 from the germline V gene are MNHEY and SVGAGI. DNA of the CDR3: TGTGCCAGCAGTTACCGGGGGAATAGCGGGAGCGATGAGCAGTTCTTC. This codes for CASSYRGNSGSDEQFF.

In its sample, this clonotype was seen a few times. The genes are TRBV2 and TRBJ1-6; D is unclear. There are 17 residues in the CDR3. Trimming removed 2 bases at V and 0 bases at J, with 11 bases between. Germline assignment: CDR1 SNHLY and CDR2 FYNNEI. The CDR3 bases are TGTGCCAGCAGTGAATTGGGCCCGAGCTCCTATAATTCACCCCTCCACTTT. Translating it yields CASSELGPSSYNSPLHF.

The genes are TRBV5-4 and TRBJ1-2, with TRBD1 as a possible D gene (6 bases). The V gene lost 4 bases and the J gene lost 2 bases, with 12 bases spanning the gap. This CDR3 comprises 14 residues. Germline V gene data show CDR1 as SGHNT and CDR2 as YYREEE (reference sequence). Here the CDR3 DNA reads TGTGCCAGCAGCGGAGGACAGAAGAACTATGGCTACACCTTC. Translated, it gives CASSGGQKNYGYTF.

This clonotype showed up many times. The chain is built from TRBV6-2 or TRBV6-3 and TRBJ2-2; 13 bases are shared with TRBD2. The CDR3 has 16 amino acids. Germline V gene data show CDR1 as MNHEY and CDR2 as SVGEGT. V lost 5 bases to trimming and J lost 7 bases; unmatched junction nucleotides: 7. The CDR3 bases are TGTGCCAGCAGTAACCGACTAGCGGGAGGAAGCGGGGAGCTGTTTTTT. Protein: CASSNRLAGGSGELFF.

The sample holds a few counts of this clonotype. The chain carries TRBV6-5 and TRBJ2-7; D gene unclear. Trimming took off 0 bases at V and 3 bases at J, with 15 bases between the two ends. This CDR3 is built from 16 residues. Germline V lookup: CDR1 MNHEY, CDR2 SVGAGI. The CDR3 protein is CASSYSTGLKIYEQYF. The CDR3 DNA reads TGTGCCAGCAGTTACTCGACTGGGCTAAAGATCTACGAGCAGTACTTC.

This chain links TRBV18 with TRBJ1-1; possibly TRBD1 for D (6 bases). The CDR3 has 13 amino acids. Germline V gene data show CDR1 as KGHSH and CDR2 as LQKENI. V gave up 3 bases and J gave up 4 bases, with 9 bases separating them. CDR3 in amino acids: CASSPDRRTEAFF. The CDR3 DNA reads TGTGCCAGCTCACCGGACAGACGCACTGAAGCTTTCTTT.

This clonotype was seen repeatedly, ten times or more. The chain links TRBV5-1 to TRBJ2-5; D not resolved. CDR3 length equals 11 residues. The V and J ends lost 6 bases and 3 bases respectively, with 6 bases between them. Germline CDR1 and CDR2: SGHRS and YFSETQ. The CDR3 DNA is TGCGCCAGCACCGAGAAAGAGACCCAGTACTTC. This sequence encodes CASTEKETQYF.

V is TRBV7-8 and J is TRBJ1-1; D may be TRBD1 (5 bases). The germline V gene has CDR1 SGHVS and CDR2 FQNEAQ. V lost 1 base, J lost 5 bases, and 14 bases lay in between. The CDR3 contains 15 residues. CDR3 DNA sequence: TGTGCCAGCAGCTTAGTCCAGGGATGGAGGACTGAAGCTTTCTTT. Its protein product is CASSLVQGWRTEAFF.

CDR3 sequence reads: CASSPRDFPNQFF. Written as DNA, the CDR3 is TGTGCCAGCAGCCCGCGGGACTTCCCTAACCAGTTCTTC. The chain is built from TRBV7-2 and TRBJ2-1; D might be TRBD2 (6 bases). CDR1 is SGHTA, CDR2 FQGNSA, per germline. Trimming stripped 5 bases from V and 13 bases from J, with 18 bases between. CDR3 length equals 13 residues.

This clonotype has at least ten counts. V and J are TRBV6-5 and TRBJ2-7, with a tentative D call TRBD2 (5 bases). CDR1 and CDR2 (germline): MNHEY, SVGAGI. The CDR3 has 16 residues. Trimming took 0 bases from V and 0 from J, leaving 12 bases between them. DNA for the CDR3: TGTGCCAGCAGTTACTCGACTACCCGAAGCTCCTACGAGCAGTACTTC. Protein: CASSYSTTRSSYEQYF.

This clonotype was recorded a few times. This chain joins TRBV6-5 and TRBJ2-5, with D maybe TRBD2 (7 bases). The germline CDR1 and CDR2 sequences are MNHEY and SVGAGI. Trimming removed 5 bases at V and 5 bases at J, with 21 bases between. The CDR3 loop spans 16 amino acids. CDR3 DNA: TGTGCCAGCAGTCCCGGATGGGGGGGCCCGGGGGAGACCCAGTACTTC. Its translation is CASSPGWGGPGETQYF.

J is TRBJ1-6 and V is TRBV7-2, with D unclear. V was pared by 0 bases and J by 4 bases, with 4 bases between. CDR1 and CDR2 (germline): SGHTA, FQGNSA. The length of the CDR3 is 14 residues. The CDR3 is CASSLAPYNSPLHF. The CDR3 DNA reads as TGTGCCAGCAGCTTAGCACCATATAATTCACCCCTCCACTTT.

This clonotype was detected ten times or more. The chain uses TRBV13 and TRBJ1-6; D perhaps matches TRBD1 (6 bases). In germline, CDR1 is PRHDT, CDR2 FYEKMQ (reference sequence). V lost 5 bases to trimming and J lost 10 bases, with 12 bases between them. The CDR3 has 13 residues. Written as DNA, the CDR3 is TGTGCCAGCAGCCCGATCAGGGGCTCACCCCTCCACTTT. Translating gives CASSPIRGSPLHF.

This chain connects TRBV7-8 to TRBJ1-5; D uncertain. The CDR3 consists of 13 residues. V was cut by 5 bases and J by 5 bases, with 10 bases left in between. The germline gives CDR1 SGHVS, CDR2 FQNEAQ. CDR3 nucleotide sequence: TGTGCCAGCAGCCCAGAGGGTCATCAGCCCCAGCATTTT. It codes for CASSPEGHQPQHF.

This clonotype has ten or more counts. The chain recombines TRBV10-3 with TRBJ2-2, with 9 bases lining up with TRBD2. Germline assignment: CDR1 ENHRY and CDR2 SYGVKD. The CDR3 runs 14 residues. V was clipped by 5 bases and J by 5 bases; unmatched bases: 3. CDR3 in DNA: TGTGCCATCAGTCCTAGCGGGGAAACCGGGGAGCTGTTTTTT. It yields the protein CAISPSGETGELFF.